The clone carrying this T cell receptor (beta chain) has just one count. These data are taken from a study of T cell changes during pregnancy in multiple sclerosis. Generated by immunoSEQ multiplex PCR, the TCRdb table keeps only in-frame clones and is missing some. Altogether about 30,000 clones are present, 90% being singletons, with the ten largest covering about 0.41%. The germline CDR1 and CDR2 sequences are SGDLS and YYNGEE. V was clipped by 0 bases and J by 3 bases, with 18 bases between them. The CDR3 extends over 17 amino acids. The specimen comprised CD4+ T cells from peripheral blood mononuclear cells, sampled in the second trimester of pregnancy. J is TRBJ1-2 and V is TRBV9, with D hard to call. The clonotype was recovered from a female donor in good health, enrolled as a control in a pregnancy study. This CDR3 is CASSVAAGGTTDYGYTF. In DNA, the CDR3 is TGTGCCAGCAGCGTAGCAGCGGGCGGCACGACTGACTATGGCTACACCTTC.